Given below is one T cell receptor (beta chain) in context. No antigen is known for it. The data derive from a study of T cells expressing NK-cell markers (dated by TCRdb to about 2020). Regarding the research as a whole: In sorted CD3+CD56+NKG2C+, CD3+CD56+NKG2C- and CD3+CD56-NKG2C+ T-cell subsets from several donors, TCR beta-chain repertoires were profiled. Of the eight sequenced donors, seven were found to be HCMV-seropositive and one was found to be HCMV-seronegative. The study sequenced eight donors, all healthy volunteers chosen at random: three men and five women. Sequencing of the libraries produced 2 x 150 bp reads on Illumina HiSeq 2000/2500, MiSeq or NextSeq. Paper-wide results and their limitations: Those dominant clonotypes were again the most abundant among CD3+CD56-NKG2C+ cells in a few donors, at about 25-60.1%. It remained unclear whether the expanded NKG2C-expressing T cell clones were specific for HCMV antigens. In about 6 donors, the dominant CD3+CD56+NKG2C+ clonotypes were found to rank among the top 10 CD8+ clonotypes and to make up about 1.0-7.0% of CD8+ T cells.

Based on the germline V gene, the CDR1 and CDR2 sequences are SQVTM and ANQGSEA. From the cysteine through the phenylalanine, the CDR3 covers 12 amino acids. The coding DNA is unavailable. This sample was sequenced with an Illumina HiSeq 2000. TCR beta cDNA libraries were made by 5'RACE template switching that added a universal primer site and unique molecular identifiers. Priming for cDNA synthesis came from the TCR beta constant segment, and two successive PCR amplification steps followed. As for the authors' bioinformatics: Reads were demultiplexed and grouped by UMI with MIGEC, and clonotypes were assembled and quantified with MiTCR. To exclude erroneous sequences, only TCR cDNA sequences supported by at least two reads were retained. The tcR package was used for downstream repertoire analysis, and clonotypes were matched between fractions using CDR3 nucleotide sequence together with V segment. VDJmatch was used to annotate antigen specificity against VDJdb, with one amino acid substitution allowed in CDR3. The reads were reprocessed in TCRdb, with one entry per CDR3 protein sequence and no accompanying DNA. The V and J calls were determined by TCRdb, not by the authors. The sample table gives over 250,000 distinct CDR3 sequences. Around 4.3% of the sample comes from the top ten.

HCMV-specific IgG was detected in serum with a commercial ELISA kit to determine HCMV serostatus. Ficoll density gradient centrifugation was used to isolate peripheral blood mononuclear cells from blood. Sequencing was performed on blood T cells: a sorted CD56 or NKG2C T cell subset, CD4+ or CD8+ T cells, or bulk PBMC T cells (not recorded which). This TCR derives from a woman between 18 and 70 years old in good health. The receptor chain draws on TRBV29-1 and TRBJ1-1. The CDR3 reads CSVGDGHTEAFF.